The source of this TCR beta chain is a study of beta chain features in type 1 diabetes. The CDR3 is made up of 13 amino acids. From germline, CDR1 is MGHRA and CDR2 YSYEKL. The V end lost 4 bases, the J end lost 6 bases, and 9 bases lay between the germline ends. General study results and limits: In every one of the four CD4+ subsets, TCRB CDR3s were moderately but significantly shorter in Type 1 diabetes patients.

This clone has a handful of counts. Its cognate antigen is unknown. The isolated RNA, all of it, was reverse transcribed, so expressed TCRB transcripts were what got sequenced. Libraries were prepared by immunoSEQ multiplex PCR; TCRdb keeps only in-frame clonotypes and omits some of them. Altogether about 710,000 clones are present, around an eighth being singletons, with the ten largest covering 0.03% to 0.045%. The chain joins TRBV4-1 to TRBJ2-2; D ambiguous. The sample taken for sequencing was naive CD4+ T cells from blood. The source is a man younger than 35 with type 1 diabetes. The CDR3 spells CASSRIWAGELFF. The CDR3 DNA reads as TGCGCCAGCAGCCGGATTTGGGCCGGGGAGCTGTTTTTT.